This is a list of T cell receptor beta chains from one sample in a study of long-term antiretroviral therapy in people with HIV. Some clones are missing from TCRdb's copy, which holds only in-frame ones; the method was immunoSEQ multiplex PCR. Among roughly 13,000 clones listed, around 73% were seen once. Sequencing used unsorted PBMCs, obtained 1.3 years after starting antiretroviral therapy. The receptors stem from a woman aged 18 to 35 with HIV. Both conserved end residues are part of each CDR3. The D gene is left open where the match is weak. For some rows the clone size is stated as once, few or many, or as a class when expanded; others skip it.

V: TRBV28
size: -
J: TRBJ1-2
D: -
DNA: TGTGCCAGCAGTCCGACACTTCATGGCTACACCTTC
CDR3: CASSPTLHGYTF

V: TRBV5-1
size: -
J: TRBJ1-1
D: -
DNA: TGCGCCAGCAGCTTGGTCGGGACGGTGGGGACCGAAGCTTTCTTT
CDR3: CASSLVGTVGTEAFF

V: TRBV11-2
size: few
J: TRBJ2-1
D: -
DNA: TGTGCCAGCAGCCAGATAGGGCTAGTCAAGTTCTTC
CDR3: CASSQIGLVKFF

V: TRBV7-9
size: -
J: TRBJ1-5
D: -
DNA: TGTGCCAGCAGCTTAAGCCACAATCAGCCCCAGCATTTT
CDR3: CASSLSHNQPQHF

V: TRBV6-5
size: -
J: TRBJ2-3
D: TRBD1
DNA: TGTGCCAGCAGTTACCAAGGACAGGGAGGAGCAGATACGCAGTATTTT
CDR3: CASSYQGQGGADTQYF

V: TRBV30
size: -
J: TRBJ1-2
D: -
DNA: TGTGCCTGGGGGGGCGACAGACACAACTATGGCTACACCTTC
CDR3: CAWGGDRHNYGYTF

V: TRBV7-8
size: -
J: TRBJ2-2
D: -
DNA: TGTGCCAGCAGCTTAGCGGGCGGGGCGAACACCGGGGAGCTGTTTTTT
CDR3: CASSLAGGANTGELFF

V: TRBV13
size: medium-sized
J: TRBJ2-2
D: TRBD1
DNA: TGTGCCAGCAGCTCGCCCCCAGAGGGGGCGCACGCCGGGGAGCTGTTTTTT
CDR3: CASSSPPEGAHAGELFF

V: TRBV5-1
size: -
J: TRBJ2-3
D: TRBD2
DNA: TGCGCCAGCAGCTCGGCTAGCGGGAGTAGCACAGATACGCAGTATTTT
CDR3: CASSSASGSSTDTQYF

V: TRBV7-2
size: once
J: TRBJ1-2
D: -
DNA: TGTGCCAGCAGCTTAGAACTGAGGGGAGAGGGTGGCTACACCTTC
CDR3: CASSLELRGEGGYTF

V: TRBV9
size: -
J: TRBJ2-3
D: TRBD1
DNA: TGTGCCAGCAGCCCCGGACAGGGGACGCAGTATTTT
CDR3: CASSPGQGTQYF

V: TRBV2
size: -
J: TRBJ1-1
D: -
DNA: TGTGCCAGCAGTGAAGCGAGGTTGAACACTGAAGCTTTCTTT
CDR3: CASSEARLNTEAFF

V: TRBV7-2
size: -
J: TRBJ2-3
D: -
DNA: TGTGCCAGCAGCTTAGAAGCAGATACGCAGTATTTT
CDR3: CASSLEADTQYF

V: TRBV6-5
size: -
J: TRBJ1-2
D: -
DNA: TGTGCCAGCAGCAACGCCGCCCTTTTGGATGGCTACACCTTC
CDR3: CASSNAALLDGYTF

V: TRBV29-1
size: -
J: TRBJ2-7
D: TRBD1
DNA: TGCAGCGTCGAGACAGGGGAGTACGAGCAGTACTTC
CDR3: CSVETGEYEQYF

V: TRBV27
size: -
J: TRBJ2-2
D: -
DNA: TGTGCCAGCAGTTTCAACTCTCCTAAATACACCGGGGAGCTGTTTTTT
CDR3: CASSFNSPKYTGELFF

V: TRBV6-1
size: -
J: TRBJ1-3
D: -
DNA: TGTGCCAGCAGTGAAAATTGGCCCCCTCTTGGAAACACCATATATTTT
CDR3: CASSENWPPLGNTIYF

V: TRBV7-9
size: once
J: TRBJ1-1
D: -
DNA: TGTGCCAGCACGGCGATAGACAAGAACACTGAAGCTTTCTTT
CDR3: CASTAIDKNTEAFF

V: TRBV6-1
size: few
J: TRBJ2-1
D: -
DNA: TGTGCCAGCGGGGGGTGGGAGGAAAACAATGAGCAGTTCTTC
CDR3: CASGGWEENNEQFF

V: TRBV28
size: -
J: TRBJ2-5
D: TRBD2
DNA: TGTGCCAGCAGTTTACAGCGGGGAAACAAAGAGACCCAGTACTTC
CDR3: CASSLQRGNKETQYF

V: TRBV7-9
size: -
J: TRBJ1-2
D: -
DNA: TGTGCCAGCAGCTTACCCCTGGATGACAGGCCCAACTATGGCTACACCTTC
CDR3: CASSLPLDDRPNYGYTF

V: TRBV30
size: -
J: TRBJ1-6
D: -
DNA: TGTGCCTGGGGCGGGAGCTCCTATAATTCACCCCTCCACTTT
CDR3: CAWGGSSYNSPLHF

V: TRBV6-5
size: -
J: TRBJ1-1
D: -
DNA: TGTGCCAGCAGTTTTTGGGGGGAGAGCACTGAAGCTTTCTTT
CDR3: CASSFWGESTEAFF

V: TRBV11-2
size: -
J: TRBJ2-6
D: TRBD1
DNA: TGTGCCAGCAGCTTAGTCCCGGACAGGGGGCGCCAGGCCAACGTCCTGACTTTC
CDR3: CASSLVPDRGRQANVLTF

V: TRBV6-1
size: -
J: TRBJ2-1
D: -
DNA: TGTGCCAGCAGTGATATAGCGGTCAATGAGCAGTTCTTC
CDR3: CASSDIAVNEQFF

V: TRBV10-2
size: -
J: TRBJ1-5
D: -
DNA: TGCGCCAGCCTTACTAAAGGGGTGAGCAATCAGCCCCAGCATTTT
CDR3: CASLTKGVSNQPQHF

V: TRBV2
size: -
J: TRBJ2-7
D: -
DNA: TGTGCCAGCAGTGTTCCTCCCTTCGACGAGCAGTACTTC
CDR3: CASSVPPFDEQYF

V: TRBV20-1
size: -
J: TRBJ1-1
D: -
DNA: TGCAGTGCTAGTGTTGGGGAAGCTTTCTTT
CDR3: CSASVGEAFF

V: TRBV28
size: once
J: TRBJ1-4
D: -
DNA: TGTGCCAGCAGTTTATTAAACGTCCGCATACAACTGTTTTTT
CDR3: CASSLLNVRIQLFF